The present T cell receptor (beta chain) was sequenced within a study of blood T cell repertoires in COVID-19. Overall study: The samples span acute and convalescent COVID-19 from the United States, Italy and Spain. The analysed material was cDNA or gDNA that came from T cells, B-cell-depleted T cells, or PBMCs.

This clone has a handful of counts. The CDR3 is 14 amino acids. The V gene's germline CDR1 is MDHEN and CDR2 SYDVKM. Trimming took 10 bases from V and 11 from J; bases not matched to a gene: 14. In the source study's methods: Amplified reference gene primers provided the basis for estimating nucleated cell counts. Clones were sequenced by immunoSEQ multiplex PCR, and TCRdb holds only the in-frame ones, with some missing. V, J and clone size derive from that table, while D and trimming were established from the DNA sequence. The profile shows about 63,000 clones, 74% of them singletons. The receptor was derived from an elderly woman with acute or convalescent COVID-19. The V and J genes are TRBV28 and TRBJ1-6; 7 bases line up with TRBD1. The sequenced material came from peripheral blood. For the CDR3, the DNA is TGTGCCACGGTACCGGGACAGAGGTTTCCACCCCTCCACTTT. This sequence encodes CATVPGQRFPPLHF.